A single sample gave rise to the 8 T cell receptor beta chains below, sequenced in a study of T cell repertoires in cytomegalovirus infection. No antigen has been assigned to these receptors. Each CDR3 protein is one row after TCRdb ran MiXCR on the reads. The table lists hundreds of thousands of distinct CDR3 sequences, around a third of them singletons. This material consisted of cultured CD8+ T cells from PBMCs, taken from culture after CMV antigen stimulation. The receptors originated from a human donor in good health (CMV status not recorded). Some clones in this sample may be carry-over from other donors' samples.

This clonotype has a count of ten or more. The chain is built from TRBV11-3 and TRBJ2-1; D possibly uses TRBD1 or TRBD2 (5 bases each). V was pared by 0 bases and J by 2 bases, with 14 bases between. Germline loops: CDR1 SGHNT, CDR2 YENEEA. This CDR3 comprises 17 residues. The CDR3 spells CASSLEGTRGPYNEQFF. The CDR3 region has the DNA TGTGCCAGCAGCTTAGAGGGGACCCGAGGCCCCTACAATGAGCAGTTCTTC. Looking up the rest from reference TRBV11-3 and TRBJ2-1 gives the full variable domain: EAGVVQSPRYKIIEKKQPVAFWCNPISGHNTLYWYLQNLGQGPELLIRYENEEAVDDSQLPKDRFSAERLKGVDSTLKIQPAELGDSAVYLCASSLEGTRGPYNEQFFGPGTRLTVL.

This chain connects TRBV12-3 or TRBV12-4 to TRBJ2-5; either TRBD1 or TRBD2 may fit D (6 bases each). V lost 0 bases and J 5 bases, leaving 19 bases between the germline ends. The CDR3 has 17 residues. CDR3 protein: CASSLAHGVRGGETQYF. DNA for the CDR3: TGTGCCAGCAGTTTAGCTCATGGTGTCAGGGGAGGTGAGACCCAGTACTTC.

This clonotype was seen at least ten times. J is TRBJ1-4 and V is TRBV7-9; maybe TRBD1 (6 bases). The CDR3 is 15 residues long. V lost 5 bases and J lost 0, with 10 bases in between. The germline V gene has CDR1 SEHNR and CDR2 FQNEAQ (reference sequence). The CDR3 region has the DNA TGTGCCAGCAGCCTGGACAGTCCAACTAATGAAAAACTGTTTTTT. Translation gives CASSLDSPTNEKLFF.

There are many counts of this clonotype. The chain carries TRBV20-1 and TRBJ2-4; 12 nucleotides line up with TRBD2. This CDR3 contains 16 residues. Germline V gene sequence: CDR1 DFQATT, CDR2 SNEGSKA (reference sequence). Losses at the gene ends were 0 bases for V and 9 bases for J; bases not matched to a gene: 9. Here the CDR3 DNA reads TGCAGTGCTAGAGATCTACTAGCGGGGGGCGGGGGCATTCAGTACTTC. It yields the protein CSARDLLAGGGGIQYF.

V and J are TRBV5-4 and TRBJ2-1; possibly TRBD2 for D (6 bases). The CDR3 sequence is 15 residues long. Germline V gene data show CDR1 as SGHNT and CDR2 as YYREEE (reference sequence). With 5 bases removed from V and 2 bases from J, the gap between germline ends came to 14 bases. This chain's CDR3 is CASSVDGGTYNEQFF. CDR3 in DNA: TGTGCCAGCAGTGTGGATGGGGGGACCTACAATGAGCAGTTCTTC. The variable domain in full, with the rest retrieved from reference TRBV5-4 and TRBJ2-1, is ETGVTQSPTHLIKTRGQQVTLRCSSQSGHNTVSWYQQALGQGPQFIFQYYREEENGRGNFPPRFSGLQFPNYSSELNVNALELDDSALYLCASSVDGGTYNEQFFGPGTRLTVL.

This chain joins TRBV27 and TRBJ2-7, with D unclear. The CDR3 runs to 13 residues. Trimming pared 11 bases from V and 6 bases from J, leaving 20 bases between. CDR1 and CDR2 from the germline V gene are MNHEY and SMNVEV (reference sequence). CDR3 residues: CACSTTLGLEQYV. CDR3 sequence (DNA): TGTGCCTGCTCAACTACTCTAGGCCTCGAGCAGTACGTC.

This chain uses TRBV6-2 or TRBV6-3 with TRBJ2-2, with 7 bases aligning to TRBD1. The CDR3 extends over 16 amino acids. J lost 1 base, V lost 7 bases, and 9 bases had no gene match. Germline V gives CDR1 MNHEY, CDR2 SVGEGT. In DNA form, the CDR3 reads TGTGCCAGCACCGGACCCGGGACAGAGAACACCGGGGAGCTGTTTTTT. This translates into CASTGPGTENTGELFF.

This clonotype occurred a few times. The genes are TRBV5-1 and TRBJ2-3, with D possibly TRBD1 on 5 matching bases. V shed 0 bases and J shed 6 bases, with 11 bases lying between them. Germline CDR1 SGHRS, CDR2 YFSETQ. The CDR3 runs 14 residues. This chain's CDR3 is CASSLGGAEDTQYF. The CDR3, as DNA: TGCGCCAGCAGCTTGGGTGGGGCCGAGGATACGCAGTATTTT.